Reported below is one T cell receptor (beta chain). Its antigen is unknown. PCR primers comprised 60 Vbeta and 13 Jbeta primers. TCRdb's copy holds only in-frame clones and misses some; the assay was immunoSEQ multiplex PCR. Altogether about 120,000 clones are present, about 8% being singletons, with the ten largest covering approximately 6.4%. This CDR3 contains 15 residues. Looked up from germline, CDR1 is SGHTA and CDR2 is FQGTGA. J lost 8 bases, V lost 1 base, and 9 bases had no gene match. This record comes from a study of cytomegalovirus exposure and HLA in healthy donors. General study points: In all likelihood, a cluster of highly shared sequence variants was a sequencing artifact.

The sequence was obtained from a woman aged 40 to 49 in good health and CMV-seropositive. Specimen: PBMCs. The V gene is TRBV7-3, the J gene TRBJ1-2; 8 bases fit TRBD1. This chain's CDR3 is CASSLRGGQGGGYTF. The CDR3 nucleotides read TGTGCCAGCAGCTTAAGGGGTGGACAGGGCGGGGGCTACACCTTC.